Reported below is one T cell receptor beta chain. Its antigen remains unknown. The data derive from a study of cytomegalovirus exposure and HLA in healthy donors. Profiling relied on immunoSEQ multiplex PCR, and the TCRdb table lists in-frame clones only, not all of them. Here the sample spans 110,000 or so clones, roughly 84% being singletons. Study conclusions and caveats: The authors confirmed in vitro that a few CMV-associated chains were specific for CMV antigens.

Germline-derived CDR1 and CDR2 are MNHNY and SVGAGI (reference sequence). Deletions cut 8 bases from V and 0 bases from J, with 11 bases between. The CDR3 runs to 14 residues. This sequence joins TRBV6-6 and TRBJ1-5, with D tentatively TRBD1 (5 bases). The receptor comes from a woman aged 18 to 35 in good health and CMV-seronegative. The sample comprised PBMCs. CDR3 in amino acids: CASADSYSNQPQHF. CDR3 DNA: TGTGCCAGCGCCGACAGTTATAGCAATCAGCCCCAGCATTTT.